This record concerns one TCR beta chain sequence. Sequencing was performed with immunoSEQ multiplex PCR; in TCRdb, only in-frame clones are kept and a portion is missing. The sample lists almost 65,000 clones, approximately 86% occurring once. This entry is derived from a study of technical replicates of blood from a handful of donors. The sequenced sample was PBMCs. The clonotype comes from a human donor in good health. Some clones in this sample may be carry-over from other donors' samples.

CDR3 sequence: CASSPGEYEQYF. CDR3 sequence (DNA): TGTGCCAGCTCACCCGGGGAGTACGAGCAGTACTTC. The rearrangement links TRBV18 to TRBJ2-5, with a possible D match to TRBD2 (5 bases). The closer fit of TRBJ2-7 to the DNA end suggests the J call may be wrong. The CDR3 spans 12 residues. Germline CDR1 KGHSH, CDR2 LQKENI.